One and the same sample provided the 16 T cell receptor beta chains below, sequenced in a study of neoadjuvant anti-PD-1 for oral cavity cancer. The assay was immunoSEQ multiplex PCR, and TCRdb's table has in-frame clones only and misses some. This sample carries 55,000 to 75,000 clones, less than 90% of them seen once, and the ten largest clones take approximately 2.6%. Time point of the sample: after neoadjuvant nivolumab, at surgical resection. Sequencing used PBMCs, obtained after nivolumab (anti-PD-1) treatment. These receptors were collected from a person aged 35-79 years with oral cavity squamous cell carcinoma.

This CDR3 is CASSQGWVEELFF. CDR3 DNA sequence: TGTGCCAGCAGCCAAGGCTGGGTGGAGGAGCTGTTTTTT. The rearrangement links TRBV4-2 to TRBJ2-2; D remains ambiguous. The CDR3 runs 13 residues. Looked up from germline, CDR1 is LGHNA and CDR2 is YNFKEQ. V lost 1 base and J lost 10, with 10 bases in between.

The genes are TRBV27 and TRBJ1-1; D perhaps matches TRBD1 (6 bases). The ends were cut back, 2 bases at V and 1 base at J, with 8 bases in the middle. The CDR3 contains 14 residues. CDR1 and CDR2 from the germline V gene are MNHEY and SMNVEV (reference sequence). This CDR3 reads CASSLVGGNTEAFF. CDR3 in DNA: TGTGCCAGCAGTTTAGTAGGGGGGAACACTGAAGCTTTCTTT.

J is TRBJ2-3 and V is TRBV19, with TRBD2 identical over 7 bases. This CDR3 spans 21 amino acids. The V gene's germline CDR1 is LNHDA and CDR2 SQIVND (reference sequence). V lost 2 bases to trimming and J lost 2 bases; unmatched junction nucleotides: 22. Written as DNA, the CDR3 is TGTGCCAGTAGTATACAGGCTAGCGGAACCCAAAACGGAATTTCCACAGATACGCAGTATTTT. Its translation is CASSIQASGTQNGISTDTQYF.

The genes are TRBV19 and TRBJ2-7; perhaps TRBD2 as D (6 bases). The CDR3 is made up of 15 amino acids. Trimming cost V 3 bases and J 5 bases, with 17 bases left between them. CDR1 LNHDA and CDR2 SQIVND come from the germline V gene (reference sequence). The CDR3 protein is CASSMYSSGGDEQYF. The DNA of the CDR3 is TGTGCCAGTAGTATGTATAGCTCTGGCGGGGACGAGCAGTACTTC.

This chain joins TRBV5-1 and TRBJ2-5, with 11 bases that match TRBD2. CDR3 size: 16 residues. The germline V gene encodes CDR1 SGHRS and CDR2 YFSETQ. With V trimmed by 0 bases and J by 5 bases, 6 bases remained unmatched. As DNA, the CDR3 is TGCGCCAGCAGCTTGGCCTCGACTAGCGGGACTGAGACCCAGTACTTC. As protein: CASSLASTSGTETQYF.

V usage is TRBV4-2 and J usage is TRBJ2-7; TRBD2 aligns across 7 bases. The CDR3 has 17 residues. Germline trimming cut 0 bases from V and 1 base from J; bases unmatched to any gene: 9. The germline V gene encodes CDR1 LGHNA and CDR2 YNFKEQ. The CDR3 DNA follows: TGTGCCAGCAGCCAAGAAGCCTATCGCGGGGGTTCCTACGAGCAGTACTTC. Amino acids: CASSQEAYRGGSYEQYF.

The CDR3 spells CASSVDRGVETQYF. The DNA for the CDR3 is TGTGCCAGCAGCGTGGACAGGGGTGTCGAGACCCAGTACTTC. V usage is TRBV9 and J usage is TRBJ2-5, with 9 nucleotides matching TRBD1. The CDR3 sequence is 14 residues long. The trim removed 2 bases at V and 5 bases at J, leaving 4 bases unmatched. CDR1 is SGDLS, CDR2 YYNGEE, per germline.

The chain carries TRBV6-6 and TRBJ1-6; TRBD1 matches 11 bases. Germline V gene data show CDR1 as MNHNY and CDR2 as SVGAGI (reference sequence). The J segment lost 10 bases and the V segment lost 6 bases, leaving 8 bases of the junction unmatched. The CDR3 has 15 amino acids. The CDR3 loop is CASRLGQGVDSPLHF. The CDR3 nucleotides are TGTGCCAGCAGATTGGGACAGGGGGTGGACTCACCCCTCCACTTT.

CDR3: CASSLGDVLTGVRLYGYTF. Written as DNA, the CDR3 is TGCGCCAGCAGCTTGGGCGACGTCCTCACAGGGGTCCGACTATATGGCTACACCTTC. The chain links TRBV5-1 to TRBJ1-2; 7 bases line up with TRBD1. The CDR3 is 19 amino acids. Germline lookup yields CDR1 SGHRS and CDR2 YFSETQ. V gave up 0 bases and J gave up 5 bases; unmatched junction bases: 19.

The chain uses TRBV2 and TRBJ2-2, with 8 positions matching TRBD1. This CDR3 is built from 15 residues. V gave up 10 bases and J gave up 3 bases; unmatched junction bases: 10. The germline V gene encodes CDR1 SNHLY and CDR2 FYNNEI. The CDR3 coding sequence is TGTGCCACGACCGGACAGGGATTGTACACCGGGGAGCTGTTTTTT. Its translation: CATTGQGLYTGELFF.

The chain is built from TRBV30 and TRBJ2-3, with 11 bases identical to TRBD1. The CDR3 loop spans 13 amino acids. Germline V gene lookup returns CDR1 GTSNPN and CDR2 SVGIG (reference sequence). V lost 5 bases to trimming and J lost 4 bases; unmatched junction nucleotides: 2. The CDR3 bases are TGTGCCTGGCGGGACAGGGGGTCAGATACGCAGTATTTT. Translated, it gives CAWRDRGSDTQYF.

The V call is TRBV13, the J call TRBJ2-2; D remains ambiguous. Between the trimmed V and J ends, which lost 2 bases and 4 bases, there was a span of 17 bases. This CDR3 contains 17 residues. The germline CDR1 and CDR2 sequences are PRHDT and FYEKMQ (reference sequence). Here the CDR3 DNA reads TGTGCCAGCAGCTTAACACCCCGCCGCGTCGGCACCGGGGAGCTGTTTTTT. Translated, it gives CASSLTPRRVGTGELFF.

The V call is TRBV6-1, the J call TRBJ2-7; the match to TRBD1 covers 9 bases. The germline V gene has CDR1 MNHNS and CDR2 SASEGT. This CDR3 has 15 residues. With V trimmed by 4 bases and J by 3 bases, 7 bases remained unmatched. The CDR3 DNA reads TGTGCCAGCAGTGGGTCCGGGACAGGGAACTACGAGCAGTACTTC. It yields the protein CASSGSGTGNYEQYF.

This clone was counted between two and nine times. The chain couples TRBV2 to TRBJ2-3, with TRBD1 matching 8 bases. The CDR3 extends over 14 amino acids. The trim removed 7 bases at V and 0 bases at J, leaving 3 bases unmatched. CDR1 is SNHLY, CDR2 FYNNEI, per germline. CDR3 in DNA: TGTGCCAGCACGAACAGGGGGAGCACAGATACGCAGTATTTT. Its protein is CASTNRGSTDTQYF.

CDR3 DNA: TGTGCCAGCAGTTTATCGGGGCTAGCCAAAAACATTCAGTACTTC. Translation: CASSLSGLAKNIQYF. The rearrangement uses TRBV27 and TRBJ2-4; tentative D call: TRBD1 (5 bases). Germline-derived CDR1 and CDR2 are MNHEY and SMNVEV (reference sequence). Deletions cut 0 bases from V and 0 bases from J, with 6 bases between. The CDR3 contains 15 residues.

V is TRBV1 and J is TRBJ1-5. TRBV1 is designated a pseudogene. The CDR3 is made up of 17 amino acids. The CDR3 coding sequence is TGCACCAGCAGCCAAGATACCAGCGAGCTTAGCAATCAGCCCCAGCATTTT. This translates into CTSSQDTSELSNQPQHF.